A single T cell receptor (beta chain) is shown here with its context. The data are from a study of control samples from healthy donors and cancer patients. Trimming removed 1 base from V and 3 bases from J, with 19 bases in between. This CDR3 region has 17 residues. The germline V gene has CDR1 ENHRY and CDR2 SYGVKD. Sequencing used immunoSEQ multiplex PCR; TCRdb keeps in-frame clones, though not all of them. The table lists some 150,000 clones, roughly 94% of them singletons. Sample: blood. This clonotype was obtained from a man aged 40-49 years in good health. The chain recombines TRBV10-3 with TRBJ2-7, with D maybe TRBD1 (6 bases). CDR3 protein: CAISELFTGPLNYEQYF. The DNA of the CDR3 is TGTGCCATCAGTGAGTTATTTACAGGGCCGCTCAACTACGAGCAGTACTTC.